A single sample is the source of the 24 T cell receptor beta chains below, sequenced in a study of blood T cell repertoires in COVID-19. TCRdb keeps only in-frame clones here, not all; method: immunoSEQ multiplex PCR. The repertoire has 500,000 to 600,000 clones, roughly nine tenths of them found once; the top ten carry less than 9%. The sequenced material came from peripheral blood. The receptor set was obtained from a woman in her forties or fifties with COVID-19, enrolled during active disease.

The count of this clone is one. The CDR3 bases are TGTGCCAGCAGTGAATCTAAGGGGAGGAACTATGGCTACACCTTC. This sequence encodes CASSESKGRNYGYTF. This chain links TRBV25-1 with TRBJ1-2, with D possibly TRBD1 on 5 matching bases. Deletions cut 1 base from V and 2 bases from J, with 11 bases between. This CDR3 contains 15 residues. The germline CDR1 and CDR2 sequences are MGHDK and SYGVNS.

The chain has TRBV6-5 and TRBJ1-6; D might be TRBD1 (6 bases). The germline gives CDR1 MNHEY, CDR2 SVGAGI. CDR3 length: 13 residues. Trimming shortened V by 8 bases and J by 10 bases, and 15 bases separated the two germline ends. The CDR3 nucleotides read TGTGCCAGCCTAACAGGGTTTTTATCACCCCTCCACTTT. Its protein product is CASLTGFLSPLHF.

The chain couples TRBV6-5 to TRBJ2-2; TRBD2 agrees at 8 bases. J gave up 3 bases and V 11 bases, and 8 bases lay outside the gene matches. The CDR3 has 14 amino acids. Germline lookup yields CDR1 MNHEY and CDR2 SVGAGI. CDR3 sequence: CARGGSGHTGELFF. Written as DNA, the CDR3 is TGTGCCCGGGGGGGTAGCGGCCACACCGGGGAGCTGTTTTTT.

This clone was picked up one time. The chain couples TRBV28 to TRBJ2-7, with D possibly TRBD2 on 7 matching bases. The germline V and J ends were trimmed by 8 bases and 3 bases, with 14 bases remaining between them. The CDR3 contains 13 residues. The germline V gene encodes CDR1 MDHEN and CDR2 SYDVKM. CDR3 nucleotides: TGTGCCAGCGGACTAGACAGGTTCTACGAGCAGTACTTC. Protein sequence: CASGLDRFYEQYF.

The chain links TRBV5-5 to TRBJ1-4; 8 bases are a match to TRBD1. This CDR3 region has 14 residues. Germline V gives CDR1 SGHKS, CDR2 YYEKEE (reference sequence). Trimming at V came to 7 bases and at J to 3 bases, leaving 5 bases not matched to a gene. CDR3 region: CASSGGIANEKLFF. The CDR3, as DNA: TGTGCCAGCTCAGGGGGCATAGCTAATGAAAAACTGTTTTTT.

The chain uses TRBV2 and TRBJ1-5, with TRBD1 matching over 7 bases. There are 15 residues in the CDR3. CDR1 and CDR2 (germline): SNHLY, FYNNEI. Unmatched junction bases numbered 7, after V lost 6 bases and J lost 2 bases. In DNA, the CDR3 is TGTGCCAGCAGCCAACAGGGGCCGGGCAATCAGCCCCAGCATTTT. As protein: CASSQQGPGNQPQHF.

V gene TRBV11-2 combines with J gene TRBJ2-3; TRBD2 aligns across 12 bases. Germline assignment: CDR1 SGHAT and CDR2 FQNNGV. This CDR3 spans 19 amino acids. The ends lost 5 bases at V and 3 bases at J; junction bases unmatched: 15. The CDR3 region has the DNA TGTGCCAGCAGCCAGTGGTCTAGCGGGGGGGCTGGTAATACAGATACGCAGTATTTT. Translated, it gives CASSQWSSGGAGNTDTQYF.

The chain recombines TRBV24-1 with TRBJ2-5, with D unresolved. The CDR3 spans 12 residues. V lost 4 bases and J 2 bases, leaving 4 bases between the germline ends. In germline, CDR1 is KGHDR, CDR2 SFDVKD. The CDR3, as DNA: TGTGCCACCAGTGACGTACAAGAGACCCAGTACTTC. Its protein product is CATSDVQETQYF.

V and J are TRBV3-1 (or the pseudogene TRBV3-2) and TRBJ1-1, with D unresolved. Per the germline V gene, CDR1 is LGHDT and CDR2 is YNNKEL (reference sequence). CDR3 length equals 12 residues. Trimming removed 2 bases from V and 11 bases from J, with 12 bases in between. Here the CDR3 reads CASSQSGSEAFF. The CDR3, as DNA: TGTGCCAGCAGCCAAAGCGGGAGCGAGGCTTTCTTT.

The gene calls are TRBV11-2 and TRBJ2-1; D is possibly TRBD2 (6 bases). Germline CDR1 SGHAT, CDR2 FQNNGV. Between the trimmed V and J ends, which lost 3 bases and 3 bases, there was a span of 12 bases. This CDR3 comprises 15 residues. The chain's CDR3 is CASSFRRGLYNEQFF. CDR3 DNA: TGTGCCAGCAGCTTCCGGCGGGGCCTCTACAATGAGCAGTTCTTC.

The chain recombines TRBV7-2 with TRBJ1-2, with unresolved D. This CDR3 has 14 residues. The V and J ends lost 2 bases and 6 bases respectively, with 13 bases between them. The germline CDR1 and CDR2 sequences are SGHTA and FQGNSA. CDR3 DNA sequence: TGTGCCAGCAGCTTAAACACTCTGGGAGATGGCTACACCTTC. Amino acids: CASSLNTLGDGYTF.

This clone was counted between two and nine times. CDR3 amino acids: CASSLGGLTGVSPLHF. CDR3 DNA sequence: TGTGCCAGCAGCTTAGGGGGGTTGACAGGCGTTTCACCCCTCCACTTT. The chain couples TRBV7-2 to TRBJ1-6, with D perhaps matching TRBD1 (6 bases). With 1 base removed from V and 9 bases from J, the gap between germline ends came to 16 bases. Germline V gene sequence: CDR1 SGHTA, CDR2 FQGNSA. This CDR3 has 16 amino acids.

V usage is TRBV5-6 and J usage is TRBJ1-1; TRBD1 agrees at 11 bases. J lost 1 base, V lost 4 bases, and 6 bases had no gene match. Germline V gene data show CDR1 as SGHDT and CDR2 as YYEEEE. The CDR3 length is 16 residues. The CDR3 loop is CASSPLGTGGNTEAFF. CDR3 in DNA: TGTGCCAGCAGCCCCCTAGGGACAGGGGGGAACACTGAAGCTTTCTTT.

This clone was seen once. The V call is TRBV5-1, the J call TRBJ1-4; D is ambiguous. The CDR3 covers 14 residues. The V end was cut by 2 bases, the J end by 4 bases, with 9 bases between. CDR1 is SGHRS and CDR2 is YFSETQ in the germline V gene. DNA for the CDR3: TGCGCCAGCAGCTTTTTCTCGGGTAATGAAAAACTGTTTTTT. Its translation: CASSFFSGNEKLFF.

This sequence joins TRBV12-3 or TRBV12-4 and TRBJ1-1; 8 nucleotides align to TRBD1. The length of the CDR3 is 13 residues. The V and J ends lost 8 bases and 3 bases, in that order; junction bases with no gene match: 5. The DNA for the CDR3 is TGTGCCAGCGGGACAGGAGGGGACACTGAAGCTTTCTTT. Protein sequence: CASGTGGDTEAFF.

This chain uses TRBV30 with TRBJ2-2; D is unclear. V was trimmed by 3 bases and J by 1 base, leaving 6 bases between them. Per germline, CDR1 GTSNPN and CDR2 SVGIG (reference sequence). CDR3 length: 13 amino acids. The DNA of the CDR3 is TGTGCCTGGAGGACACAGAACACCGGGGAGCTGTTTTTT. The encoded protein is CAWRTQNTGELFF.

The chain employs TRBV6-1 and TRBJ1-4, with 9 bases lining up with TRBD1. This CDR3 is 17 amino acids long. V was clipped by 6 bases and J by 6 bases; unmatched bases: 14. The germline CDR1 and CDR2 sequences are MNHNS and SASEGT. The CDR3 nucleotides read TGTGCCAGCAGAGAAACAGGGGGCGCGCTTAGTGATGAAAAACTGTTTTTT. Translation gives CASRETGGALSDEKLFF.

J is TRBJ1-6 and V is TRBV7-6, with D uncertain. From germline, CDR1 is SGHVS and CDR2 FNYEAQ. The V end lost 4 bases, the J end lost 0 bases, and 7 bases lay between the germline ends. This CDR3 contains 15 residues. CDR3 sequence reads: CASSSRSSYNSPLHF. The DNA for the CDR3 is TGTGCCAGCAGCTCGAGGAGCTCCTATAATTCACCCCTCCACTTT.

The chain uses TRBV27 and TRBJ1-6, with D unresolved. Between the trimmed V and J ends, which lost 7 bases and 4 bases, there was a span of 11 bases. The CDR3 totals 14 residues. Germline-derived CDR1 and CDR2 are MNHEY and SMNVEV (reference sequence). CDR3 sequence (DNA): TGTGCCAGCACCGAACGGAGTTATAATTCACCCCTCCACTTT. Encoded protein: CASTERSYNSPLHF.

The V and J genes are TRBV13 and TRBJ2-3; TRBD2 aligns across 7 bases. The CDR3 extends over 14 amino acids. Germline CDR1 is PRHDT and CDR2 is FYEKMQ (reference sequence). The V gene end was trimmed by 2 bases and the J gene end by 4 bases; junction bases not matched to a gene: 3. The CDR3 loop reads CASSLYRGADTQYF. The CDR3 region has the DNA TGTGCCAGCAGCTTATATCGGGGGGCAGATACGCAGTATTTT.

J is TRBJ2-5 and V is TRBV11-3, with D perhaps TRBD2 (5 bases). Trimming pared 2 bases from V and 0 bases from J, leaving 7 bases between. Germline V gene lookup returns CDR1 SGHNT and CDR2 YENEEA. CDR3 size: 14 residues. The DNA of the CDR3 is TGTGCCAGCAGCTTAAGCGGACACCAAGAGACCCAGTACTTC. Protein sequence: CASSLSGHQETQYF. The full variable domain, completed using reference TRBV11-3 and TRBJ2-5, is EAGVVQSPRYKIIEKKQPVAFWCNPISGHNTLYWYLQNLGQGPELLIRYENEEAVDDSQLPKDRFSAERLKGVDSTLKIQPAELGDSAVYLCASSLSGHQETQYFGPGTRLLVL.

Note on this clone: Other DNA sequences in this specimen translate into the identical CDR3. This chain connects TRBV28 to TRBJ2-7; 7 positions match TRBD1. The trim removed 4 bases at V and 3 bases at J, leaving 6 bases unmatched. Germline-derived CDR1 and CDR2 are MDHEN and SYDVKM. This CDR3 is 14 amino acids long. This chain's CDR3 is CASSSPGQSYEQYF. In DNA form, the CDR3 reads TGTGCCAGCAGTTCTCCGGGACAGAGCTACGAGCAGTACTTC.

The J gene is TRBJ2-7, the V gene TRBV6-5; 7 nucleotides line up with TRBD1. CDR1 and CDR2 from the germline V gene are MNHEY and SVGAGI. The CDR3 spans 13 residues. Trimming removed 2 bases from V and 5 bases from J; junction bases left unmatched: 3. The CDR3 spells CASSYMTGNEQYF. The CDR3 coding sequence is TGTGCCAGCAGTTACATGACAGGGAACGAGCAGTACTTC.

The gene calls are TRBV29-1 and TRBJ2-5, with D possibly being TRBD2 (5 bases). CDR3 length: 11 amino acids. Germline values: CDR1 SQVTM, CDR2 ANQGSEA. V was shortened by 8 bases and J by 5 bases, with 12 bases between the two germline ends. The CDR3 reads CSKRTGETQYF. Written as DNA, the CDR3 is TGCAGCAAGCGAACGGGGGAGACCCAGTACTTC.